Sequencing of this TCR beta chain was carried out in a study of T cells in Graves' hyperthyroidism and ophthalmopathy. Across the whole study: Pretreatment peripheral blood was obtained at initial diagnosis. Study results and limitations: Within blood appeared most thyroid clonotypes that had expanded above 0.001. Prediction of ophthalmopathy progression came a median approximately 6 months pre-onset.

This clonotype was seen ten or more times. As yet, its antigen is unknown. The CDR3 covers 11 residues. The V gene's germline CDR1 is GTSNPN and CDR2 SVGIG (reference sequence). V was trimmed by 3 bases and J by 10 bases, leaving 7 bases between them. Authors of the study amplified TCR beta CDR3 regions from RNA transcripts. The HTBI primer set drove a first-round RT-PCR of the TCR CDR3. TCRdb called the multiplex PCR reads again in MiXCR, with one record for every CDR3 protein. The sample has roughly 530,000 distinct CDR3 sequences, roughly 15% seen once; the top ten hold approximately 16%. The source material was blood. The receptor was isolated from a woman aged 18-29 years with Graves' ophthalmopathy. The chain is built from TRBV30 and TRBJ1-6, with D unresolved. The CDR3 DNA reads TGTGCCTGGAGCAACCACTCACCCCTCCACTTT. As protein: CAWSNHSPLHF.